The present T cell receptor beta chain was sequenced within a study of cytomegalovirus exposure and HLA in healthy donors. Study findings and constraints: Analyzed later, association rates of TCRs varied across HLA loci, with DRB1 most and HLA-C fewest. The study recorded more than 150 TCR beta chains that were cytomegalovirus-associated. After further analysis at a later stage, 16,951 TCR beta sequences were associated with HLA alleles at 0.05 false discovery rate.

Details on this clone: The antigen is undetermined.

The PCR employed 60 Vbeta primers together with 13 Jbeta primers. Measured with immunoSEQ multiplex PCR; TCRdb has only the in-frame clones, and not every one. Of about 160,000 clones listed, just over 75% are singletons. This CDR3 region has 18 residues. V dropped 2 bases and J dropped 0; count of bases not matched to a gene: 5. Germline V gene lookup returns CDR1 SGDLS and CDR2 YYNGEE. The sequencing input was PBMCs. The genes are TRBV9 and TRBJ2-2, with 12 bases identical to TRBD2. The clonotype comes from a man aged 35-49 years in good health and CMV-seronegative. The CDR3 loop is CASSVRLAGAPNTGELFF. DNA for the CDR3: TGTGCCAGCAGCGTCCGACTAGCGGGAGCCCCGAACACCGGGGAGCTGTTTTTT.